The T cell receptor beta chain described here comes from a study of blood T cell repertoires in COVID-19. On the study more broadly: Sites in the United States, Italy and Spain provided acute and convalescent COVID-19 samples. Sources were T cells, B-cell-depleted T cells, or PBMCs; the material itself was cDNA or gDNA.

Per germline, CDR1 KGHSH and CDR2 LQKENI. The CDR3 is 14 residues long. The V and J ends lost 0 bases and 8 bases respectively, with 10 bases between them. In the original processing: Estimation of nucleated cell counts was performed using reference gene primer amplification. Sequenced by immunoSEQ multiplex PCR; TCRdb stores in-frame clones only, minus some. D and trimming come from the DNA, and the V and J calls and clone size come from that table. The sample includes about 180,000 clones, approximately 85% of them seen just once. Only a few counts were recorded for this clone. This receptor was taken from a human donor with active or convalescent COVID-19. The donor label of this sample is uncertain. Material: peripheral blood. V and J are TRBV18 and TRBJ2-2, with D unresolved. As DNA, the CDR3 is TGTGCCAGCTCACCACCGGCGGAGAAAGGGGAGCTGTTTTTT. This codes for CASSPPAEKGELFF.